The clone carrying this T cell receptor beta chain occurred a few times. Antigen unknown. The CDR3 runs to 10 residues. Germline V lookup: CDR1 SEHNR, CDR2 FQNEAQ (reference sequence). V dropped 10 bases and J dropped 6 bases, with 6 bases sitting between them. The entry originates in a study of early T cells in non-severe SARS-CoV-2 infection. Study background: Sequencing of unsorted whole blood was done on bulk RNA, leaving chains unpaired. General study points: Using VDJdb, the matching emphasized anti-spike CD8 responses while missing private and CD4 specificities.

Attached unique molecular identifiers marked individual cDNA molecules. TCRdb used MiXCR to reprocess the 5' RACE reads, holding one entry per CDR3 protein. The sample includes 50,000 to 60,000 distinct CDR3 sequences, around 9.3% of them seen just once. The chain uses TRBV7-9 and TRBJ2-2; no clear D. The TCR sequence derives from an adult who was a healthcare worker with PCR-confirmed SARS-CoV-2 infection or an uninfected control (not recorded which). Sequencing was performed on whole blood. CDR3 amino acids: CATLPGELFF. Written as DNA, the CDR3 is TGTGCCACCCTTCCCGGGGAGCTGTTTTTT.